This T cell receptor (beta chain) was sequenced in a study of technical replicates of blood from a few donors. V was pared by 4 bases and J by 10 bases, with 16 bases between. The CDR3 sequence is 12 residues long. Germline V CDR1 and CDR2: SQVTM, ANQGSEA. Assay: immunoSEQ multiplex PCR; the TCRdb copy retains only in-frame clones and omits some. The profile shows around 70,000 clones, 85% to 95% of them singletons. Specimen: T cells isolated from PBMCs. The chain uses TRBV29-1 and TRBJ1-1, with D perhaps matching TRBD1 (5 bases). The source is a human donor in good health. The CDR3 sequence is CSVVPPGGRAFF. The CDR3 DNA reads TGCAGCGTTGTTCCTCCGGGGGGGAGAGCTTTCTTT.